What follows is one TCR beta chain and its context. In the source study's methods: Scientists estimated how many nucleated cells there were by amplifying reference gene primers. Produced via immunoSEQ multiplex PCR; TCRdb's table is partial and in-frame only. V, J and clone size are taken as reported in that table, and D and trimming were inferred from the DNA itself. The sample consists of more than 200,000 clones, 65% to 85% of them appearing once. This sample was included in a study of blood T cell repertoires in COVID-19. The wider study: Samples taken during acute and convalescent COVID-19 were collected in the United States, Italy and Spain. Sources were T cells, B-cell-depleted T cells, or PBMCs; the material itself was cDNA or gDNA.

This CDR3 spans 13 amino acids. Germline values: CDR1 SGHNT, CDR2 YYREEE (reference sequence). V lost 4 bases and J lost 7, with 14 bases in between. This chain connects TRBV5-4 to TRBJ1-1; D unclear. The sequenced material came from peripheral blood. This clonotype was sampled from an elderly woman with acute or convalescent COVID-19. The CDR3 reads CASSREGAREAFF. CDR3 DNA: TGTGCCAGCAGCCGGGAGGGAGCCCGTGAAGCTTTCTTT. Drawing the rest from reference TRBV5-4 and TRBJ1-1, the complete variable domain is ETGVTQSPTHLIKTRGQQVTLRCSSQSGHNTVSWYQQALGQGPQFIFQYYREEENGRGNFPPRFSGLQFPNYSSELNVNALELDDSALYLCASSREGAREAFFGQGTRLTVV.